Presented here are 25 T cell receptor beta chains from one specimen sequenced in a study of blood T cell repertoires in COVID-19. Using immunoSEQ multiplex PCR, the repertoire was profiled, and TCRdb retains in-frame clones only, with some absent. The sample has some 200,000 clones, approximately 83% seen once. The sequenced sample was peripheral blood. The origin of the receptors is a woman aged 25 to 39 with COVID-19, enrolled during active disease.

V and J are TRBV7-2 and TRBJ2-5, with 9 bases fitting TRBD1. The CDR3 spans 14 residues. Germline assignment: CDR1 SGHTA and CDR2 FQGNSA. V gave up 8 bases and J gave up 4 bases; unmatched junction bases: 8. Written as DNA, the CDR3 is TGTGCCAGCTCTCAACAACAGGGGGCAGAGACCCAGTACTTC. Residues: CASSQQQGAETQYF.

The chain carries TRBV7-2 and TRBJ2-1; possibly TRBD2 for D (6 bases). V was shortened by 0 bases and J by 0 bases, with 15 bases between the two germline ends. The germline V gene encodes CDR1 SGHTA and CDR2 FQGNSA. The CDR3 spans 18 residues. The CDR3 DNA is TGTGCCAGCAGCTTAGCGTTCAGGAGGGTAAGCTCCTACAATGAGCAGTTCTTC. Protein sequence: CASSLAFRRVSSYNEQFF.

This chain uses TRBV5-6 with TRBJ2-1; 7 nucleotides agree with TRBD2. Per the germline V gene, CDR1 is SGHDT and CDR2 is YYEEEE. The CDR3 spans 16 residues. V dropped 5 bases and J dropped 3; count of bases not matched to a gene: 11. CDR3 coding DNA: TGTGCCAGCAGTCGAAGGTCTCTAGCGGACTACAATGAGCAGTTCTTC. Protein: CASSRRSLADYNEQFF.

V is TRBV9 and J is TRBJ2-1, with a possible D match to TRBD2 (6 bases). The V end was cut by 0 bases, the J end by 8 bases, with 15 bases between. The CDR3 consists of 15 residues. In germline, CDR1 is SGDLS, CDR2 YYNGEE. The CDR3 DNA follows: TGTGCCAGCAGCGTAGGGTTTAGTATAGCGGATGAGCAGTTCTTC. Translated: CASSVGFSIADEQFF.

The chain links TRBV19 to TRBJ2-5, with 7 nucleotides matching TRBD1. Germline trimming cut 8 bases from V and 2 bases from J; bases unmatched to any gene: 8. Looked up from germline, CDR1 is LNHDA and CDR2 is SQIVND (reference sequence). The CDR3 has 14 amino acids. The CDR3 coding sequence is TGTGCCAGTGGTCACCGGGACAGTCAAGAGACCCAGTACTTC. Amino acids: CASGHRDSQETQYF.

The V and J genes are TRBV5-1 and TRBJ2-3, with TRBD2 matching 14 bases. The CDR3 has 16 amino acids. The J segment lost 6 bases and the V segment lost 0 bases, leaving 3 bases of the junction unmatched. CDR1 SGHRS and CDR2 YFSETQ come from the germline V gene. As DNA, the CDR3 is TGCGCCAGCAGCTTGGTGGGGACTAGCGGGAGTGATACGCAGTATTTT. Protein sequence: CASSLVGTSGSDTQYF.

The chain carries TRBV2 and TRBJ2-7, with 11 bases aligning to TRBD2. The CDR3 is 16 residues long. From germline, CDR1 is SNHLY and CDR2 FYNNEI. V lost 2 bases, J lost 6 bases, and 9 bases stayed unmatched. The CDR3 reads CASSERRLAGLIEQYF. In DNA form, the CDR3 reads TGTGCCAGCAGTGAAAGAAGACTAGCGGGACTTATCGAGCAGTACTTC.

The chain joins TRBV9 to TRBJ2-1, with 8 bases matching TRBD2. CDR1 is SGDLS and CDR2 is YYNGEE in the germline V gene. This CDR3 comprises 18 residues. V dropped 0 bases and J dropped 4; count of bases not matched to a gene: 12. The CDR3 here is CASSVAGISGAPYNEQFF. CDR3 sequence (DNA): TGTGCCAGCAGCGTAGCCGGCATTAGCGGGGCACCTTACAATGAGCAGTTCTTC.

The chain combines TRBV5-6 with TRBJ1-2; 7 bases align to TRBD1. Germline V gives CDR1 SGHDT, CDR2 YYEEEE. V gave up 4 bases and J gave up 6 bases; unmatched junction bases: 6. The CDR3 sequence is 13 residues long. For the CDR3, the DNA is TGTGCCAGCAGCAAAACAGGGGTACATGGCTACACCTTC. It encodes CASSKTGVHGYTF.

For the CDR3, the DNA is TGTGCCAGCAGCGGAACAGGGGGCTCTGAAGCTTTCTTT. This gives the protein CASSGTGGSEAFF. The V call is TRBV9, the J call TRBJ1-1; 9 positions agree with TRBD1. The length of the CDR3 is 13 residues. V shed 3 bases and J 6 bases; nucleotides not matched to a gene: 3. Germline CDR1 SGDLS, CDR2 YYNGEE. The full variable domain, rest sourced from reference TRBV9 and TRBJ1-1, is DSGVTQTPKHLITATGQRVTLRCSPRSGDLSVYWYQQSLDQGLQFLIQYYNGEERAKGNILERFSAQQFPDLHSELNLSSLELGDSALYFCASSGTGGSEAFFGQGTRLTVV.

V and J are TRBV30 and TRBJ2-7; 8 bases map to TRBD2. With 4 bases clipped from V and 0 bases from J, the junction kept 8 bases outside the gene matches. There are 15 residues in the CDR3. The germline V gene has CDR1 GTSNPN and CDR2 SVGIG (reference sequence). The CDR3 region is CAWTPGGAGSYEQYF. CDR3 bases: TGTGCCTGGACCCCCGGGGGGGCCGGCTCCTACGAGCAGTACTTC.

This chain links TRBV6-5 with TRBJ1-6; 8 positions agree with TRBD1. The ends lost 6 bases at V and 5 bases at J; junction bases unmatched: 6. Germline CDR1 is MNHEY and CDR2 is SVGAGI. CDR3 length: 15 residues. This chain's CDR3 is CASSPDRGNNSPLHF. In nucleotides, the CDR3 is TGTGCCAGCAGCCCCGACAGGGGAAATAATTCACCCCTCCACTTT.

This clone has a single count. The V gene is TRBV5-4, the J gene TRBJ2-6, with TRBD1 matching over 7 bases. Germline V gives CDR1 SGHNT, CDR2 YYREEE (reference sequence). The V and J ends lost 2 bases and 4 bases, in that order; junction bases with no gene match: 12. The CDR3 is made up of 18 amino acids. The CDR3 protein is CASSFGDRAPLGANVLTF. The CDR3 nucleotides are TGTGCCAGCAGCTTCGGAGACAGGGCTCCGCTGGGGGCCAACGTCCTGACTTTC.

The V call is TRBV7-9, the J call TRBJ2-3; TRBD2 matches 15 bases. Germline lookup yields CDR1 SEHNR and CDR2 FQNEAQ (reference sequence). The J segment lost 0 bases and the V segment lost 5 bases, leaving 3 bases of the junction unmatched. The CDR3 is 17 amino acids. The CDR3 loop is CASSPGTSGGSTDTQYF. CDR3 DNA sequence: TGTGCCAGCAGCCCCGGGACTAGCGGGGGGAGCACAGATACGCAGTATTTT. The full variable domain, rest sourced from reference TRBV7-9 and TRBJ2-3, is DTGVSQNPRHKITKRGQNVTFRCDPISEHNRLYWYRQTLGQGPEFLTYFQNEAQLEKSRLLSDRFSAERPKGSFSTLEIQRTEQGDSAMYLCASSPGTSGGSTDTQYFGPGTRLTVL.

The rearrangement uses TRBV12-3 or TRBV12-4 and TRBJ2-5, with 7 bases that match TRBD2. Unmatched junction bases numbered 7, after V lost 5 bases and J lost 7 bases. This CDR3 contains 13 residues. CDR3 nucleotide sequence: TGTGCCAGCAGTCCCGGACTAGAACGGACCCAGTACTTC. It yields the protein CASSPGLERTQYF.

With respect to this clone: Other nucleotide sequences in the sample specify the same CDR3. The chain uses TRBV3-1 (or the pseudogene TRBV3-2) and TRBJ1-2; D call uncertain. Deletions cut 2 bases from V and 7 bases from J, with 5 bases between. CDR1 is LGHDT, CDR2 YNNKEL, per germline (reference sequence). The CDR3 consists of 11 residues. CDR3 sequence: CASSQYSGYTF. In nucleotides, the CDR3 is TGTGCCAGCAGCCAATATTCTGGCTACACCTTC.

V usage is TRBV6-5 and J usage is TRBJ2-7; D may be TRBD1 (6 bases). This CDR3 contains 14 residues. The germline gives CDR1 MNHEY, CDR2 SVGAGI. Trimming took off 7 bases at V and 1 base at J, with 14 bases between the two ends. The CDR3 bases are TGTGCCAGCAAGATAATGGACAGTTCCTACGAGCAGTACTTC. Translation: CASKIMDSSYEQYF.

This chain joins TRBV29-1 and TRBJ2-3, with D tentatively TRBD2 (6 bases). This CDR3 is 13 amino acids long. Germline V CDR1 and CDR2: SQVTM, ANQGSEA. The V gene lost 7 bases and the J gene lost 4 bases, with 15 bases spanning the gap. CDR3 protein: CSATSLGADTQYF. In DNA, the CDR3 is TGCAGCGCTACTAGCTTAGGCGCAGATACGCAGTATTTT.

This chain connects TRBV4-2 to TRBJ2-3; TRBD2 is a possible D gene (6 bases). The CDR3 extends over 17 amino acids. Trimming left V 4 bases short and J 1 base short, with 18 bases between. Per germline, CDR1 LGHNA and CDR2 YNFKEQ. CDR3 coding DNA: TGTGCCAGCAGCCGCAGGCGGGTCGGGAGTGGCACAGATACGCAGTATTTT. Protein sequence: CASSRRRVGSGTDTQYF.

The rearrangement uses TRBV6-5 and TRBJ1-1; a possible D gene is TRBD1 (5 bases). The CDR3 loop spans 14 amino acids. Trimming removed 5 bases at V and 1 base at J, with 11 bases between. Germline CDR1 is MNHEY and CDR2 is SVGAGI. CDR3 amino acids: CASSPSQGNTEAFF. The DNA for the CDR3 is TGTGCCAGCAGTCCAAGCCAGGGGAACACTGAAGCTTTCTTT.

The chain couples TRBV6-5 to TRBJ2-7; 8 bases match TRBD2. This CDR3 comprises 13 residues. V gave up 6 bases and J gave up 2 bases; unmatched junction bases: 3. Germline V gene sequence: CDR1 MNHEY, CDR2 SVGAGI. The CDR3 reads CASRLAGTYEQYF. The CDR3 coding sequence is TGTGCCAGCAGATTAGCGGGGACCTACGAGCAGTACTTC.

V and J are TRBV10-2 and TRBJ1-2; TRBD1 agrees at 12 bases. Germline V gene lookup returns CDR1 WSHSY and CDR2 SAAADI. The CDR3 is 17 residues long. After removal of 2 bases from V and 6 bases from J, the junction contained 10 bases not matched to a gene. The CDR3 loop is CASSELVGGQGAHGYTF. Here the CDR3 DNA reads TGCGCCAGCAGTGAGCTCGTCGGGGGACAGGGGGCACATGGCTACACCTTC.

This clone is a singleton in its sample. This rearrangement joins TRBV7-9 to TRBJ1-3; TRBD1 matches at 8 bases. Per the germline V gene, CDR1 is SEHNR and CDR2 is FQNEAQ (reference sequence). CDR3 size: 15 residues. After removal of 5 bases from V and 2 bases from J, the junction contained 5 bases not matched to a gene. The CDR3 is CASSRGGQAGNTIYF. DNA for the CDR3: TGTGCCAGCAGCCGCGGGGGACAGGCTGGAAACACCATATATTTT.

This clone was seen just once. This rearrangement joins TRBV3-1 (or the pseudogene TRBV3-2) to TRBJ2-1; D call uncertain. V lost 2 bases and J lost 2, with 4 bases in between. The CDR3 is made up of 13 amino acids. Germline lookup yields CDR1 LGHDT and CDR2 YNNKEL (reference sequence). In DNA form, the CDR3 reads TGTGCCAGCAGCCAAACGGCCTACAATGAGCAGTTCTTC. Amino acid sequence: CASSQTAYNEQFF.

The rearrangement links TRBV5-4 to TRBJ1-4; a possible D gene is TRBD1 (5 bases). Deletions cut 4 bases from V and 8 bases from J, with 15 bases between. The CDR3 sequence is 14 residues long. Germline values: CDR1 SGHNT, CDR2 YYREEE (reference sequence). CDR3 in amino acids: CASSRDREEEKLFF. Here the CDR3 DNA reads TGTGCCAGCAGCCGGGACCGGGAGGAGGAAAAACTGTTTTTT.